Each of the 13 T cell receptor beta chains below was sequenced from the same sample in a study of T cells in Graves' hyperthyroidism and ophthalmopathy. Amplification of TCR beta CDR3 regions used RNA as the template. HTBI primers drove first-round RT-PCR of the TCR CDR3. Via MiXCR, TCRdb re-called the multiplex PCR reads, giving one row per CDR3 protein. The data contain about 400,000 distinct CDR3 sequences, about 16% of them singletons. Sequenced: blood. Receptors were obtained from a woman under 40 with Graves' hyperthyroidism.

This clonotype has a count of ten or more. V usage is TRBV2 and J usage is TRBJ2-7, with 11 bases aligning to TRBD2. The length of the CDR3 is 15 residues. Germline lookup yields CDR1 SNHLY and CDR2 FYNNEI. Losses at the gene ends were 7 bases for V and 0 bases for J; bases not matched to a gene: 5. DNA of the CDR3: TGTGCCAGCACCTGGGGGACTAGCGGCTCCTACGAGCAGTACTTC. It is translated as CASTWGTSGSYEQYF.

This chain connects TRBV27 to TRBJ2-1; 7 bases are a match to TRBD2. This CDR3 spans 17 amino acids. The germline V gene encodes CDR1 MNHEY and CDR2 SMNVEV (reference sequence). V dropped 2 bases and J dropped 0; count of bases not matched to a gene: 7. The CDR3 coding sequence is TGTGCCAGCAGTTTAGCGGGACTACAAAGCTCCTACAATGAGCAGTTCTTC. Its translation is CASSLAGLQSSYNEQFF.

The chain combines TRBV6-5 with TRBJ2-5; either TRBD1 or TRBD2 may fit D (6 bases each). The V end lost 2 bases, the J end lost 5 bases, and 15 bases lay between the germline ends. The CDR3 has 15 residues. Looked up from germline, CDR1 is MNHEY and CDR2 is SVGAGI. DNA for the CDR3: TGTGCCAGCAGTTACGGGACACGGGAGAAGGAGACCCAGTACTTC. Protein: CASSYGTREKETQYF.

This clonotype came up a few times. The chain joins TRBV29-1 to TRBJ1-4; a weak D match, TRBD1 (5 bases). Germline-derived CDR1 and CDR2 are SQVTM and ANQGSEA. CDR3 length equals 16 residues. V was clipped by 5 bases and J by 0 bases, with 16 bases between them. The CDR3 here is CSVPQVGTATNEKLFF. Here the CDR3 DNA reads TGCAGCGTTCCTCAGGTGGGGACTGCAACTAATGAAAAACTGTTTTTT.

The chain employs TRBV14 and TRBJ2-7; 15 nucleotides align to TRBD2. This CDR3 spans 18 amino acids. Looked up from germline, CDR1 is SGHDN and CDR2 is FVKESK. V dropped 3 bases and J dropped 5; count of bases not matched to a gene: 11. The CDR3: CASSQSGLAGGPPHEQYF. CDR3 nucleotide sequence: TGTGCCAGCAGCCAGTCGGGACTAGCGGGAGGCCCTCCCCACGAGCAGTACTTC.

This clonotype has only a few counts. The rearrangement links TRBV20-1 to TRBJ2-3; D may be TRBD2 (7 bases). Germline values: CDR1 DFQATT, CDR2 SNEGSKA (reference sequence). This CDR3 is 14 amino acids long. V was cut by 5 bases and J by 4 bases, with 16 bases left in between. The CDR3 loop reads CSARLAQGSDTQYF. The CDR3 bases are TGCAGTGCTCGACTAGCACAGGGATCAGATACGCAGTATTTT.

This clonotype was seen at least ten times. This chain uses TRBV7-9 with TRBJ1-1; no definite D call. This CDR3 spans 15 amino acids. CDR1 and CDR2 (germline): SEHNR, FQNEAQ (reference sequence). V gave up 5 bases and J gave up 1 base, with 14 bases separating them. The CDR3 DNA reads TGTGCCAGCAGCCCCCAGCGCCTGGGGAACACTGAAGCTTTCTTT. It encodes CASSPQRLGNTEAFF.

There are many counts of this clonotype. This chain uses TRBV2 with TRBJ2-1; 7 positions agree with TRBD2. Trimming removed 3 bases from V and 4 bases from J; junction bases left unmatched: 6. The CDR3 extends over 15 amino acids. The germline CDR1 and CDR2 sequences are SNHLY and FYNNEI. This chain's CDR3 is CASSDTGGGYNEQFF. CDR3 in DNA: TGTGCCAGCAGTGATACGGGAGGAGGTTACAATGAGCAGTTCTTC.

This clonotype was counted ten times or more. The CDR3 DNA is TGTGCCAGCGGACCAGACAGGGGAGGCGAGCAGTACTTC. Translation: CASGPDRGGEQYF. The V gene is TRBV28, the J gene TRBJ2-7; 8 bases are a match to TRBD1. The CDR3 has 13 amino acids. Germline loops: CDR1 MDHEN, CDR2 SYDVKM. With V trimmed by 8 bases and J by 6 bases, 9 bases remained unmatched.

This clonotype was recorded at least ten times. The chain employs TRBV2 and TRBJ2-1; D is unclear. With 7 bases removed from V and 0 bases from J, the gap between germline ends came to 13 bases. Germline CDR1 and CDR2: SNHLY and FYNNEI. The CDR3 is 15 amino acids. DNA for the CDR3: TGTGCCAGCAAGGAGTTACGGTCCTCCTACAATGAGCAGTTCTTC. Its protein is CASKELRSSYNEQFF.

CDR3 loop: CASSFSISGSGGHEQFF. The CDR3, as DNA: TGTGCCAGCAGCTTTAGTATTAGCGGGAGTGGCGGCCATGAGCAGTTCTTC. The chain employs TRBV7-2 and TRBJ2-1; 9 bases align to TRBD2. V lost 3 bases and J lost 8; bases outside the gene matches: 14. The CDR3 has 17 residues. From germline, CDR1 is SGHTA and CDR2 FQGNSA.

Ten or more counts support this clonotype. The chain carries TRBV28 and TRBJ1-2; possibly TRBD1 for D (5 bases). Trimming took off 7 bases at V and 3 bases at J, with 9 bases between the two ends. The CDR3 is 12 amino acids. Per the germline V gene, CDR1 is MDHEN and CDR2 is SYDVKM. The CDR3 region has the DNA TGTGCCAGCACGGGACGGCACTATGGCTACACCTTC. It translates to CASTGRHYGYTF.

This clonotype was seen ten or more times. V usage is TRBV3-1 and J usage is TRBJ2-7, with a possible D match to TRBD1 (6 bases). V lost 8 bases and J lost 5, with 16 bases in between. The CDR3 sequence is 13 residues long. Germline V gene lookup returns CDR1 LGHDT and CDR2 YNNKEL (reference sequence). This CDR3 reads CASQFKGVHEQYF. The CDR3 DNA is TGTGCCAGCCAATTCAAGGGGGTCCACGAGCAGTACTTC.